This T cell receptor (beta chain) is drawn from a study of monozygotic twins with inflammatory bowel disease (dated by TCRdb to between 2018 and 2020). Some background on the complete study: A total of about 28 monozygotic twin pairs were included in the full study, comprising nine German pairs (four IBD-concordant, five IBD-discordant) and 19 IBD-discordant Danish pairs. Each individual had, on average, about 151 000 unique TCRalpha sequences and 181 000 unique TCRbeta sequences available for analysis. Disease-associated traits were sought mainly through comparisons between IBD patients and their genetically identical healthy co-twins within discordant pairs.

What the research found in general, with its limitations: Differing immunosuppressive treatments among patients may have added background noise and inter-individual variability to the repertoires. Different T cell subtypes could not be distinguished in the analysis. Fewer clonotypes were shared with other individuals by IBD patients than by healthy twins, most markedly in patients showing signs of disease activity. Concordant and discordant twins showed no difference in repertoire similarity, possibly because of limited statistical power. No single strong signal or clonotype linked to IBD turned up in the results, so the idea that one exists was not supported. TCRbeta repertoire diversity, by inverse Simpson index, was decreased in IBD patients compared with their healthy co-twins.

From each donor, a roughly 2.5 ml peripheral blood sample was collected into PAXgene tubes and stored at -80 degrees C. Total RNA was isolated from whole blood with the PAXgene blood miRNA kit on an automated QIAcube, without T cell sorting. Peripheral blood from monozygotic twin pairs who were concordant or discordant for inflammatory bowel disease underwent deep TCRalpha and TCRbeta repertoire profiling using unique molecular barcoding. Smoking habits were recorded for all twin pairs, with individuals classified as current, former or never smokers. Points on this clonotype: Its target antigen remains unknown.

The library was made by 5' RACE. Preparation of each TCR library used approximately 3,200 ng of total RNA. For each sample, cDNA was synthesized in eight separate reactions using SMARTScribe reverse transcriptase. During cDNA synthesis, unique molecular identifiers containing a 6-nucleotide sample barcode were introduced by template switching. TCRalpha and TCRbeta cDNA was amplified in two nested PCRs of about 16 and 10 cycles, and bead purification was carried out after each PCR. Before amplification, the cDNA was treated with uracil DNA-glycosylase and purified using the QIAquick PCR purification kit. The second PCR added Illumina TruSeq-compatible adapters along with sample-specific barcodes. TapeStation and Qubit were used to check library quality and concentration, and 5 ng of each library was pooled. Sequencing of pooled libraries was carried out on an Illumina HiSeq2500 single-index Rapid Run using 2 x 100 bp reads and custom sequencing primers. The source study handled its data this way. UMI-based consensus assembly with MiGEC version 1.2.6 was used to correct PCR and sequencing errors. MiXCR version 2.1.1 was used to carry out V(D)J alignment, clonotype assembly and CDR3 extraction. To normalise gene usage, clonotype sharing and MAIT/NKT TCR abundance, the top 1000, 10 000 and 20 000 clonotypes in each sample were analysed. Diversity was computed as the inverse Simpson index with the vegan R package after downsampling to 27 000 UMIs. Paired Mann-Whitney U tests were applied to discordant twin pairs, and Benjamini-Hochberg correction was used for multiple testing. Each CDR3 protein sequence appears as one entry after TCRdb reprocessed the reads, and no DNA is included. TCRdb, not the authors, supplied the V and J calls. The sample's table lists a count of fewer than 550,000 distinct CDR3 sequences. The top ten hold approximately 2.3% of the sample.

The sequenced sample consisted of blood. The sequence came from a human donor with ulcerative colitis or Crohn's disease, or a healthy co-twin of an affected twin (not recorded which).

The CDR3 region has the sequence CASSVGTGSYEQYF. Recombination joined TRBV19 with TRBJ2-7; TCRdb returns TRBD1, unconfirmable since there is no DNA. Based on the germline V gene (reference sequence), the CDR1 and CDR2 sequences are LNHDA and SQIVND. Spanning cysteine to phenylalanine, the CDR3 consists of 14 amino acids. No DNA sequence is on record.